This T cell receptor beta chain comes out of a study of identical twins. Remarks on this clonotype: Its antigen remains unidentified.

One entry per CDR3 protein results from TCRdb running MiXCR on the 5' RACE reads. The sample records 420,000 or so distinct CDR3 sequences, less than 20% being singletons. Notes on the study in general: Reduced insertions were recorded for abundant cord blood beta clonotypes, with no such pattern in memory repertoires. The study reached conclusions through statistical analysis that was cross-sectional, not following the same donors.

The sequenced sample was naive T cells sorted from blood. This clonotype was sampled from a man in his fifties in good health.

For the CDR3, the DNA is TGCGCCAGCAGCATAACAGGGGGCAGGTACTACGAGCAGTACTTC. Protein: CASSITGGRYYEQYF. The rearrangement links TRBV5-1 to TRBJ2-7; 9 nucleotides match TRBD1. Trimming removed 4 bases from V and 3 bases from J; junction bases left unmatched: 8. Germline-derived CDR1 and CDR2 are SGHRS and YFSETQ. This CDR3 has 15 amino acids.